This TCR beta chain was recorded in a study of blood T cell repertoires in COVID-19. Study at large: Acute and convalescent COVID-19 samples came from the United States, Italy and Spain. From T cells, B-cell-depleted T cells, or PBMCs came the material, which was cDNA or gDNA.

Germline CDR1 is SEHNR and CDR2 is FQNEAQ (reference sequence). Trimming removed 8 bases at V and 1 base at J, with 12 bases between. This CDR3 has 14 residues. In the study's own analysis: Amplification from reference gene primers served as the basis for estimated nucleated cell counts. Sequencing used immunoSEQ multiplex PCR; TCRdb keeps in-frame clones, though not all of them. Clone size and the V and J calls come from that table; the DNA yielded D and trimming. The table lists about 140,000 clones, roughly 80% of them singletons, with roughly 9% in the top ten. This TCR was sampled from a woman aged 45-59 years with active or convalescent COVID-19. This chain joins TRBV7-9 and TRBJ1-3; D not resolved. Sequences were obtained from peripheral blood. This chain's CDR3 is CASGSTDSGNTIYF. The CDR3 coding sequence is TGTGCCAGCGGATCAACAGATTCTGGAAACACCATATATTTT.